The text below deals with one TCR beta chain. No antigen is known for it. Those who donated were healthy bone marrow donors. The PCR used 60 Vbeta and 13 Jbeta primers. Repertoires were generated with immunoSEQ multiplex PCR, while TCRdb's copy carries only in-frame clones and drops some. The table has about 130,000 clones, 80% seen once; the top ten hold approximately 4.8%. Per the germline V gene, CDR1 is SSHAT and CDR2 is FNYEAQ (reference sequence). The V segment lost 2 bases and the J segment 5 bases; nucleotides outside the gene matches: 2. The CDR3 spans 14 residues. The record originates from a study of cytomegalovirus exposure and HLA in healthy donors. Findings and limits, study-wide: Later on, a genetic analysis was performed. It linked a missense variant in DCLRE1C with V- and J-gene trimming of TCR beta. It was reported that the classifier diagnosed cytomegalovirus status with high specificity and sensitivity in both the original and validation cohorts. Being productive about 90% or about 30% of the time was typical of most TCR beta V segments in an earlier analysis.

Sequencing was carried out using PBMCs. The TCR was taken from a man aged 25-45 years in good health. The V call is TRBV7-7, the J call TRBJ2-5, with TRBD2 matching 10 bases. Here the CDR3 DNA reads TGTGCCAGCAGCTTAAGCGGGAGGGCCGAGACCCAGTACTTC. Its protein product is CASSLSGRAETQYF. The full variable domain, its missing parts supplied by reference TRBV7-7 and TRBJ2-5, is GAGVSQSPRYKVTKRGQDVTLRCDPISSHATLYWYQQALGQGPEFLTYFNYEAQPDKSGLPSDRFSAERPEGSISTLTIQRTEQRDSAMYRCASSLSGRAETQYFGPGTRLLVL.